The clone carrying this T cell receptor beta chain showed up just once. Antigen unknown. Between the trimmed V and J ends, which lost 2 bases and 3 bases, there was a span of 16 bases. Per the germline V gene, CDR1 is SGHTS and CDR2 is YDEGEE. This CDR3 has 16 amino acids. This sample was taken from a study of OX40 agonist ivuxolimab in advanced cancers. Study background: Patients treated during dose escalation were battling hepatocellular carcinoma, melanoma, renal cell or head and neck cancer. Partial responses were achieved by three patients, of whom one had hepatocellular carcinoma and two had cutaneous melanoma. Study results and caveats: In the 0.1 to 3.0 mg/kg range, CD4+ and CD8+ blood T cells had expanded clonally by week 6. Among T cells, CD8+ cells averaged more expanded clones than CD4+ cells.

Produced via immunoSEQ multiplex PCR; TCRdb's table is partial and in-frame only. This table has some 40,000 clones, 89% appearing once. The sequenced sample was CD4+ or CD8+ T cells sorted from blood, obtained in a trial of the OX40 agonist ivuxolimab. The chain couples TRBV5-8 to TRBJ2-3; D is possibly TRBD1 or TRBD2 (5 bases each). The receptor's source is an adult with an advanced solid tumor such as melanoma, head and neck, liver or kidney cancer. CDR3 loop: CASSFWGSGSTDTQYF. DNA of the CDR3: TGTGCCAGCAGCTTTTGGGGGTCTGGTTCGACAGATACGCAGTATTTT.